This T cell receptor beta chain was sequenced in a study of shared clonotypes between healthy human individuals. V gave up 0 bases and J gave up 2 bases, with 14 bases separating them. The CDR3 consists of 17 residues. Looked up from germline, CDR1 is SNHLY and CDR2 is FYNNEI. Generated by immunoSEQ multiplex PCR, the TCRdb table keeps only in-frame clones and is missing some. The sample includes more than 2 million clones, around 95% of them seen just once. Naive CD8 cells lacked CD45RO, underwent positive selection for CCR7 and left out terminally differentiated effector memory CD45RA+ cells. The sample consisted of naive CD8+ T cells from PBMCs. This TCR came from a man aged 18-30 years in good health. Some clones in this sample may be carry-over from other donors' samples. The chain is built from TRBV2 and TRBJ1-3, with a weak D call TRBD1 (5 bases). CDR3 DNA: TGTGCCAGCAGTGAAGCCTACCAAACAGGAACTGGAAACACCATATATTTT. As protein: CASSEAYQTGTGNTIYF.